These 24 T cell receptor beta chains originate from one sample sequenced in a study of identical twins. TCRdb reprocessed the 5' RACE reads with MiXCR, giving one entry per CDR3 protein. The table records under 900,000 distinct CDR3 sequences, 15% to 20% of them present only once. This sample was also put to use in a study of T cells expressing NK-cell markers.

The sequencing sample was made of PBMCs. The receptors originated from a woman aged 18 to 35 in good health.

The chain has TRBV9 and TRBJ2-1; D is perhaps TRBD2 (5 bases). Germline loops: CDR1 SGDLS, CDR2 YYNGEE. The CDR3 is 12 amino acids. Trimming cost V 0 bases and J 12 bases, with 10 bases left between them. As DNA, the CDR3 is TGTGCCAGCAGCGTAGCTGGACTCGGGCAGTTCTTC. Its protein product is CASSVAGLGQFF. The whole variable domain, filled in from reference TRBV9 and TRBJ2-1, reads DSGVTQTPKHLITATGQRVTLRCSPRSGDLSVYWYQQSLDQGLQFLIQYYNGEERAKGNILERFSAQQFPDLHSELNLSSLELGDSALYFCASSVAGLGQFFGPGTRLTVL.

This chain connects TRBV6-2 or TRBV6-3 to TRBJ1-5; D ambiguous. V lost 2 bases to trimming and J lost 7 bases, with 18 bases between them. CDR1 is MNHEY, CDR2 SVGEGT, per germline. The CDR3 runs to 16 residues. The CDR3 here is CASSYPFRADKQPQHF. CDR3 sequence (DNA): TGTGCCAGCAGTTACCCTTTCCGGGCCGACAAGCAGCCCCAGCATTTT.

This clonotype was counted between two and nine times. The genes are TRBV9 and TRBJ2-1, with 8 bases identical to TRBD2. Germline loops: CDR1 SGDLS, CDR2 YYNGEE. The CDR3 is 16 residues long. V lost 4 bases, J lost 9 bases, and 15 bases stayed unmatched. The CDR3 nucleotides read TGTGCCAGCAGCCAACGGGGGGGCGGGAGGATAGGTGAGCAGTTCTTC. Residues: CASSQRGGGRIGEQFF.

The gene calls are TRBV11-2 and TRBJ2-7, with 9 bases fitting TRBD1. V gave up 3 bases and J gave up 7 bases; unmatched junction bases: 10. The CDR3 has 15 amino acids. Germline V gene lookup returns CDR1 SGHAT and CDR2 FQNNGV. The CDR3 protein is CASSLEQGALEEQYF. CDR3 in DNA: TGTGCCAGCAGCTTGGAACAGGGGGCACTGGAAGAGCAGTACTTC. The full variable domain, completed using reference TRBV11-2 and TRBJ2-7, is EAGVAQSPRYKIIEKRQSVAFWCNPISGHATLYWYQQILGQGPKLLIQFQNNGVVDDSQLPKDRFSAERLKGVDSTLKIQPAKLEDSAVYLCASSLEQGALEEQYFGPGTRLTVT.

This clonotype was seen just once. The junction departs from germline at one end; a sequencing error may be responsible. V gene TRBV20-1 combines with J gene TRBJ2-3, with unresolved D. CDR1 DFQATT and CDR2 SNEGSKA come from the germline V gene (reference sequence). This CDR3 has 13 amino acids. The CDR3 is CIAPTPRTDTQYF. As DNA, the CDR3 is TGCATTGCTCCGACACCCAGGACAGATACGCAGTATTTT.

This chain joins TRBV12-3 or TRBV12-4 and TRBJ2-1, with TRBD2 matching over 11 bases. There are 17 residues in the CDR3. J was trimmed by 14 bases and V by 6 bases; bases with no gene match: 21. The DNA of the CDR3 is TGTGCCAGCAGCCCCAATCAGGTAGCGGGGGGGCCATACCGGGAGTTCTTC. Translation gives CASSPNQVAGGPYREFF.

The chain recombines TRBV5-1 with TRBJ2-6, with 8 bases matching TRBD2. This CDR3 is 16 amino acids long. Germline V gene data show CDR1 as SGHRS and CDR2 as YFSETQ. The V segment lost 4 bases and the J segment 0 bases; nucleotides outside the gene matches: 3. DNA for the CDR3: TGCGCCAGCAGCATAGCGGGGAGCTCTGGGGCCAACGTCCTGACTTTC. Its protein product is CASSIAGSSGANVLTF. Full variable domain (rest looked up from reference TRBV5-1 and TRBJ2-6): KAGVTQTPRYLIKTRGQQVTLSCSPISGHRSVSWYQQTPGQGLQFLFEYFSETQRNKGNFPGRFSGRQFSNSRSEMNVSTLELGDSALYLCASSIAGSSGANVLTFGAGSRLTVL.

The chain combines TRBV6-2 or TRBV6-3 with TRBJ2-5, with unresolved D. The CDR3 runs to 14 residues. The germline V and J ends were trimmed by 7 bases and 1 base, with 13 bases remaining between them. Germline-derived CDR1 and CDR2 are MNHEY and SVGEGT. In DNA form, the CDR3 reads TGTGCCAGCAACTTACCGGGCGGCCAAGAGACCCAGTACTTC. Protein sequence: CASNLPGGQETQYF.

The CDR3 sequence: CASSSPLAGAGETQYF. CDR3 in DNA: TGTGCCAGCAGTTCCCCACTAGCGGGGGCCGGGGAGACCCAGTACTTC. The chain joins TRBV6-5 to TRBJ2-5, with 11 bases lining up with TRBD2. CDR3 size: 16 residues. The J segment lost 5 bases and the V segment lost 4 bases, leaving 9 bases of the junction unmatched. CDR1 is MNHEY and CDR2 is SVGAGI in the germline V gene.

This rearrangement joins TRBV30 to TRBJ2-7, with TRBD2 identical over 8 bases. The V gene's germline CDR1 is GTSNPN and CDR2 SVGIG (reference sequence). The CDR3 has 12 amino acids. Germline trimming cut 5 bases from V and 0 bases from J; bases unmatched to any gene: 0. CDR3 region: CAWGTSSYEQYF. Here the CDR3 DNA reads TGTGCCTGGGGGACTAGCTCCTACGAGCAGTACTTC.

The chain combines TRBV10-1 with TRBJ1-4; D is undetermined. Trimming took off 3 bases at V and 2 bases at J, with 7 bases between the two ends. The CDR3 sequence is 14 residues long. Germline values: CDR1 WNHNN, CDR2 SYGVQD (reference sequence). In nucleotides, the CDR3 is TGCGCCAGCAGTGACGGAGGGACTAATGAAAAACTGTTTTTT. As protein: CASSDGGTNEKLFF.

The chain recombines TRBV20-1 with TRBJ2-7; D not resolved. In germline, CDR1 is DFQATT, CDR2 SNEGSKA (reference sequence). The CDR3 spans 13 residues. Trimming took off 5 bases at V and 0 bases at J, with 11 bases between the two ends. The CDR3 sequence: CSAGPTLSYEQYF. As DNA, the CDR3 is TGCAGTGCTGGACCGACACTCTCCTACGAGCAGTACTTC.

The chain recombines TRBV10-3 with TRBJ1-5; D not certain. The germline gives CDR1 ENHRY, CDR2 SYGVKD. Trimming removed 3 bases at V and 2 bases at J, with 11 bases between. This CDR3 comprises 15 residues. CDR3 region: CAISERLAGNQPQHF. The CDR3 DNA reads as TGTGCCATCAGTGAACGGCTCGCCGGCAATCAGCCCCAGCATTTT.

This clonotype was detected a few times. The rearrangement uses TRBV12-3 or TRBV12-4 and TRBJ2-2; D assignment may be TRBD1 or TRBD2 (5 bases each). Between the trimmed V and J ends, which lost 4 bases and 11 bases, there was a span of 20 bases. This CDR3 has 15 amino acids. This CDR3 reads CASSSGTIGKRELFF. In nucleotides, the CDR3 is TGTGCCAGCAGTTCCGGGACGATTGGAAAGAGAGAGCTGTTTTTT.

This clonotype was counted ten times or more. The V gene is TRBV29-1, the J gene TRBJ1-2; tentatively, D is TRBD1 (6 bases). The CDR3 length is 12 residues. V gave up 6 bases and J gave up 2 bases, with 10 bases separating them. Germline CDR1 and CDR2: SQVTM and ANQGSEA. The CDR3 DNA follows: TGCAGCGTCGGGGACAAGAACTATGGCTACACCTTC. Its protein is CSVGDKNYGYTF.

In nucleotides, the CDR3 is TGTGCCAGCAGTTACTCGACGACCGGGACTAGCGGGGGGAACACCGGGGAGCTGTTTTTT. The encoded protein is CASSYSTTGTSGGNTGELFF. The rearrangement joins TRBV6-2 or TRBV6-3 to TRBJ2-2; 14 bases are a match to TRBD2. Trimming at V came to 0 bases and at J to 1 base, leaving 7 bases not matched to a gene. The germline V gene encodes CDR1 MNHEY and CDR2 SVGEGT. The CDR3 runs to 20 residues.

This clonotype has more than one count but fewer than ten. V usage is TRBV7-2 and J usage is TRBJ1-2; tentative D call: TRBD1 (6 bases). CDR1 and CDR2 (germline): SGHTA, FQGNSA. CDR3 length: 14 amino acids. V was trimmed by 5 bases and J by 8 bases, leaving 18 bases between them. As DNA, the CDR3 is TGTGCCAGCAGCGCACTACAGGGTTTTTCAGGCTACACCTTC. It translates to CASSALQGFSGYTF. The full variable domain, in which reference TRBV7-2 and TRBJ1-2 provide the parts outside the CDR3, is GAGVSQSPSNKVTEKGKDVELRCDPISGHTALYWYRQSLGQGLEFLIYFQGNSAPDKSGLPSDRFSAERTGGSVSTLTIQRTQQEDSAVYLCASSALQGFSGYTFGSGTRLTVV.

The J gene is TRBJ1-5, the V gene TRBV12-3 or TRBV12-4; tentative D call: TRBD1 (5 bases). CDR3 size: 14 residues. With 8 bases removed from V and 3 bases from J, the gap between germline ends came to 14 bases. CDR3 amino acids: CASSSGGLNQPQHF. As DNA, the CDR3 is TGTGCCAGCTCCTCCGGGGGTCTCAATCAGCCCCAGCATTTT.

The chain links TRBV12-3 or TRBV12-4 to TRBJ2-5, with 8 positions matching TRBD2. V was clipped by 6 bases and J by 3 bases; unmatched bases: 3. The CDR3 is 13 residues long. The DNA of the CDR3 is TGTGCCAGCAGGACCGGGGGGGAAGAGACCCAGTACTTC. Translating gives CASRTGGEETQYF.

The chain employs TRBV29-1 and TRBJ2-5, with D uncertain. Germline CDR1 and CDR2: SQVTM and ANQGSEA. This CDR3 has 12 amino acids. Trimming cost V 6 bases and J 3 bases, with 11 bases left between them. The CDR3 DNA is TGCAGCGTCGGACGGACGGAAGAGACCCAGTACTTC. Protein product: CSVGRTEETQYF.

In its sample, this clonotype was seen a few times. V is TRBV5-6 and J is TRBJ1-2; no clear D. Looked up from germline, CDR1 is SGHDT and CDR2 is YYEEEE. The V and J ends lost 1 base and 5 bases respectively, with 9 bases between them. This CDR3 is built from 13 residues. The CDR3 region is CASSLTAAYGYTF. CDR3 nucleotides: TGTGCCAGCAGCTTGACCGCGGCATATGGCTACACCTTC.

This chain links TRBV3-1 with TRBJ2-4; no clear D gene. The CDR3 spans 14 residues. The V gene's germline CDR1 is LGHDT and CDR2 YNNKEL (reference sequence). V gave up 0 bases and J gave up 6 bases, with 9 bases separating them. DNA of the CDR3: TGTGCCAGCAGCCAAGAGCCCATATCAAACATTCAGTACTTC. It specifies CASSQEPISNIQYF.

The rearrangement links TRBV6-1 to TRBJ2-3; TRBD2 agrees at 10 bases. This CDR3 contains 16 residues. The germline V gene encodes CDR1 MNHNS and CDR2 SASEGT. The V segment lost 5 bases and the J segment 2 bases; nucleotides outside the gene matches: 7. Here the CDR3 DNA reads TGTGCCAGCAGTAAGCTAGCGGGGGAGTTCACAGATACGCAGTATTTT. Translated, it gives CASSKLAGEFTDTQYF.

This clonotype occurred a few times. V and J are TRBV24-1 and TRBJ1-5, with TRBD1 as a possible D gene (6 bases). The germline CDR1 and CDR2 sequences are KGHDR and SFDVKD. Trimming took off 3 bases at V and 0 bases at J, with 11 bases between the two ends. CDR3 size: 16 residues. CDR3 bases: TGTGCCACCAGTGATCTACAGGGTTATAGCAATCAGCCCCAGCATTTT. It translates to CATSDLQGYSNQPQHF.